The 24 T cell receptor beta chains below were found in one sample sequenced in a study of OX40 agonist ivuxolimab in advanced cancers. Sequencing used immunoSEQ multiplex PCR; TCRdb keeps in-frame clones, though not all of them. Here the sample spans around 100,000 clones, 89% being singletons. The sequencing used CD4+ or CD8+ T cells sorted from blood, collected in a trial of the OX40 agonist ivuxolimab. Source of these receptors: an adult with an advanced solid tumor such as melanoma, head and neck, liver or kidney cancer.

The chain has TRBV9 and TRBJ2-7; 8 positions match TRBD2. The CDR3 is 16 amino acids. Germline CDR1 SGDLS, CDR2 YYNGEE. V shed 0 bases, J shed 3 bases, and the junction held 8 bases outside the gene matches. This CDR3 reads CASSVAYSGAFYEQYF. The CDR3 nucleotides are TGTGCCAGCAGCGTAGCTTATAGCGGGGCATTCTACGAGCAGTACTTC.

The J gene is TRBJ2-5, the V gene TRBV2; D gene unclear. The CDR3 runs 14 residues. Germline lookup yields CDR1 SNHLY and CDR2 FYNNEI. V lost 6 bases to trimming and J lost 7 bases, with 18 bases between them. CDR3 DNA: TGTGCCAGCAGCGAGAGCCTCGGTGGTGGGACCCAGTACTTC. It yields the protein CASSESLGGGTQYF.

The chain recombines TRBV4-2 with TRBJ2-6; D is unresolved. Trimming left V 0 bases short and J 1 base short, with 7 bases between. The CDR3 is 16 residues long. From germline, CDR1 is LGHNA and CDR2 YNFKEQ. This CDR3 reads CASSQDKASGANVLTF. The CDR3, as DNA: TGTGCCAGCAGCCAAGATAAGGCTTCTGGGGCCAACGTCCTGACTTTC.

V is TRBV5-1 and J is TRBJ2-2; a weak D match, TRBD1 (6 bases). In germline, CDR1 is SGHRS, CDR2 YFSETQ. Trimming pared 4 bases from V and 1 base from J, leaving 8 bases between. The CDR3 covers 14 residues. For the CDR3, the DNA is TGCGCCAGCAGCATGACAGGGAACACCGGGGAGCTGTTTTTT. It encodes CASSMTGNTGELFF.

The chain joins TRBV5-1 to TRBJ1-1; D is perhaps TRBD1 (6 bases). CDR3 size: 14 residues. V lost 7 bases to trimming and J lost 4 bases, with 17 bases between them. The V gene's germline CDR1 is SGHRS and CDR2 YFSETQ. CDR3 nucleotides: TGCGCCAGCGTACTCCAGCCGGGGGCCACTGAAGCTTTCTTT. Protein sequence: CASVLQPGATEAFF.

This chain links TRBV27 with TRBJ1-2, with TRBD1 identical over 7 bases. This CDR3 comprises 16 residues. The germline V gene encodes CDR1 MNHEY and CDR2 SMNVEV (reference sequence). V was pared by 6 bases and J by 6 bases, with 16 bases of the junction left unmatched. The CDR3: CASSLESRQGMNGYTF. Written as DNA, the CDR3 is TGTGCCAGCAGCCTCGAGAGTAGACAGGGTATGAATGGCTACACCTTC.

The gene calls are TRBV12-5 and TRBJ1-1; D is unclear. Per the germline V gene, CDR1 is LGHNT and CDR2 is FRNRAP. V was shortened by 1 base and J by 1 base, with 7 bases between the two germline ends. This CDR3 spans 14 amino acids. For the CDR3, the DNA is TGTGCTAGTGGTTTGGAAATACAGAACACTGAAGCTTTCTTT. It yields the protein CASGLEIQNTEAFF.

The chain links TRBV4-1 to TRBJ1-2; D ambiguous. CDR3 length: 15 amino acids. Per the germline V gene, CDR1 is MGHRA and CDR2 is YSYEKL. Deletions cut 1 base from V and 4 bases from J, with 13 bases between. CDR3: CASSQGSTIFYGYTF. For the CDR3, the DNA is TGCGCCAGCAGCCAAGGTTCTACCATTTTCTATGGCTACACCTTC.

The chain combines TRBV6-5 with TRBJ2-7; D is possibly TRBD2 (6 bases). CDR1 and CDR2 (germline): MNHEY, SVGAGI. Trimming took 2 bases from V and 11 from J, leaving 19 bases between them. This CDR3 region has 14 residues. CDR3 region: CASSYQGTLRTKYF. The CDR3 DNA follows: TGTGCCAGCAGTTACCAAGGGACTCTACGGACGAAGTACTTC.

In DNA form, the CDR3 reads TGTGCCAGCACTAGTCAGGGAGGCTACGAGCAGTACTTC. This codes for CASTSQGGYEQYF. The chain employs TRBV6-1 and TRBJ2-7, with D tentatively TRBD2 (6 bases). The germline V gene has CDR1 MNHNS and CDR2 SASEGT. CDR3 length: 13 residues. V lost 7 bases, J lost 3 bases, and 13 bases lay in between.

The J gene is TRBJ1-1, the V gene TRBV7-9, with D perhaps matching TRBD1 (5 bases). CDR3 length: 14 residues. Germline V gives CDR1 SEHNR, CDR2 FQNEAQ (reference sequence). Trimming shortened V by 0 bases and J by 4 bases, and 9 bases separated the two germline ends. CDR3 in amino acids: CASSLAEGRTEAFF. For the CDR3, the DNA is TGTGCCAGCAGCTTAGCGGAGGGGCGCACTGAAGCTTTCTTT.

The J gene is TRBJ1-5, the V gene TRBV15; D might be TRBD1 (5 bases). Germline-derived CDR1 and CDR2 are LNHNV and YYDKDF (reference sequence). The CDR3 is made up of 13 amino acids. The V end was cut by 5 bases, the J end by 6 bases, with 11 bases between. DNA for the CDR3: TGTGCCACCAGCCATTTCGGGGGTCAGCCCCAGCATTTT. This encodes CATSHFGGQPQHF. The full variable domain, its missing parts supplied by reference TRBV15 and TRBJ1-5, is DAMVIQNPRYQVTQFGKPVTLSCSQTLNHNVMYWYQQKSSQAPKLLFHYYDKDFNNEADTPDNFQSRRPNTSFCFLDIRSPGLGDTAMYLCATSHFGGQPQHFGDGTRLSIL.

J is TRBJ1-2 and V is TRBV25-1; 10 positions agree with TRBD1. CDR1 is MGHDK and CDR2 is SYGVNS in the germline V gene. V was clipped by 4 bases and J by 14 bases; unmatched bases: 4. The length of the CDR3 is 11 residues. CDR3 bases: TGTGCCAGCAGTGGACAGGGGGCGAAAACCTTC. Translating it yields CASSGQGAKTF.

The rearrangement joins TRBV11-2 to TRBJ2-7, with D unclear. V was pared by 1 base and J by 3 bases, with 13 bases between. Germline CDR1 and CDR2: SGHAT and FQNNGV. This CDR3 is 15 amino acids long. CDR3 sequence: CASSLVRRSRYEQYF. The CDR3 DNA reads TGTGCCAGCAGCTTAGTAAGGCGGAGCCGCTACGAGCAGTACTTC.

In its sample, this clone was seen a few times. V is TRBV7-9 and J is TRBJ2-3, with 7 positions matching TRBD1. This CDR3 has 15 residues. Germline V lookup: CDR1 SEHNR, CDR2 FQNEAQ (reference sequence). Germline trimming cut 0 bases from V and 6 bases from J; bases unmatched to any gene: 6. In DNA form, the CDR3 reads TGTGCCAGCAGCTTAGCCGTCGGACAGGCGGATACGCAGTATTTT. Protein product: CASSLAVGQADTQYF.

The chain has TRBV25-1 and TRBJ1-5; D uncertain. The V and J ends lost 4 bases and 0 bases respectively, with 7 bases between them. CDR1 and CDR2 (germline): MGHDK, SYGVNS. The CDR3 runs 14 residues. The CDR3 region is CASSGWNSNQPQHF. CDR3 nucleotides: TGTGCCAGCAGTGGGTGGAATAGCAATCAGCCCCAGCATTTT.

This chain joins TRBV27 and TRBJ2-1; D uncertain. V was trimmed by 7 bases and J by 4 bases, leaving 11 bases between them. CDR1 and CDR2 (germline): MNHEY, SMNVEV (reference sequence). The CDR3 spans 13 residues. The CDR3 sequence is CASKGSLYNEQFF. CDR3 in DNA: TGTGCCAGCAAGGGCAGCCTATACAATGAGCAGTTCTTC.

This rearrangement joins TRBV7-9 to TRBJ2-3; perhaps D is TRBD1 or TRBD2 (6 bases each). Trimming took off 9 bases at V and 7 bases at J, with 17 bases between the two ends. The CDR3 is made up of 13 amino acids. Germline lookup yields CDR1 SEHNR and CDR2 FQNEAQ (reference sequence). DNA for the CDR3: TGTGCCAGTTCTCGGGGGCGCGGAAATACGCAGTATTTT. Translated, it gives CASSRGRGNTQYF.

The rearrangement links TRBV5-1 to TRBJ2-5; D remains ambiguous. The CDR3 has 12 residues. Trimming stripped 3 bases from V and 4 bases from J, with 7 bases between. Germline CDR1 and CDR2: SGHRS and YFSETQ. The CDR3: CASSSYGETQYF. The CDR3, as DNA: TGCGCCAGCAGCTCCTACGGAGAGACCCAGTACTTC. Drawing the rest from reference TRBV5-1 and TRBJ2-5, the complete variable domain is KAGVTQTPRYLIKTRGQQVTLSCSPISGHRSVSWYQQTPGQGLQFLFEYFSETQRNKGNFPGRFSGRQFSNSRSEMNVSTLELGDSALYLCASSSYGETQYFGPGTRLLVL.

This chain uses TRBV11-1 with TRBJ1-2; D is unclear. Trimming removed 5 bases at V and 4 bases at J, with 17 bases between. CDR3 size: 15 residues. Germline V gene data show CDR1 as SGHAT and CDR2 as FQDESV (reference sequence). This CDR3 reads CASSLTRGSTYGYTF. In DNA form, the CDR3 reads TGTGCCAGCAGCCTAACCCGCGGATCTACCTATGGCTACACCTTC.

The V gene is TRBV9, the J gene TRBJ2-1; 7 nucleotides agree with TRBD2. V gave up 2 bases and J gave up 7 bases; unmatched junction bases: 12. This CDR3 spans 16 amino acids. CDR1 and CDR2 (germline): SGDLS, YYNGEE. The CDR3 DNA reads TGTGCCAGCAGCGTGCACTCCGGACTAGTGTCAAATGAGCAGTTCTTC. Translated, it gives CASSVHSGLVSNEQFF.

The chain is built from TRBV19 and TRBJ1-1, with 7 positions matching TRBD1. Trimming removed 6 bases from V and 3 bases from J; junction bases left unmatched: 7. CDR3 size: 14 residues. The germline gives CDR1 LNHDA, CDR2 SQIVND (reference sequence). CDR3 nucleotides: TGTGCCAGTAGGATCCGACAGGGAGACACTGAAGCTTTCTTT. Translation: CASRIRQGDTEAFF.

The chain has TRBV11-2 and TRBJ2-3; no firm D call. The CDR3 contains 14 residues. V lost 1 base and J 7 bases, leaving 12 bases between the germline ends. Germline CDR1 and CDR2: SGHAT and FQNNGV. The CDR3 sequence: CASSLVGSRNTQYF. DNA for the CDR3: TGTGCCAGCAGCTTAGTCGGTAGCCGAAATACGCAGTATTTT. Full variable domain (missing parts from reference TRBV11-2 and TRBJ2-3): EAGVAQSPRYKIIEKRQSVAFWCNPISGHATLYWYQQILGQGPKLLIQFQNNGVVDDSQLPKDRFSAERLKGVDSTLKIQPAKLEDSAVYLCASSLVGSRNTQYFGPGTRLTVL.

This chain connects TRBV7-2 to TRBJ2-7, with 7 bases identical to TRBD1. The J segment lost 2 bases and the V segment lost 1 base, leaving 5 bases of the junction unmatched. The germline gives CDR1 SGHTA, CDR2 FQGNSA. The CDR3 has 15 amino acids. CDR3 residues: CASSLVGTDTYEQYF. In nucleotides, the CDR3 is TGTGCCAGCAGCTTAGTTGGGACAGATACCTACGAGCAGTACTTC.